These T cell receptor beta chains were read from a single sample in a study of long-term antiretroviral therapy in people with HIV. TCRdb's copy holds only in-frame clones and misses some; the assay was immunoSEQ multiplex PCR. Altogether about 20,000 clones are present, 80% being singletons, with the ten largest covering about 11%. The material was unsorted PBMCs, obtained 0.2 years after starting antiretroviral therapy. The receptors here all came from a woman between 35 and 50 years old with HIV. The CDR3 runs from the conserved cysteine through the conserved F or W. D genes are given only for firm matches. Not all rows give a size; the values are once, few, many and, for expanded clones, a class.

cdr3_nt cdr3_aa j_call v_call d_call clone_size
TGCGCCAGCAGCGGCCGGGCCGGGAACACTGAAGCTTTCTTT CASSGRAGNTEAFF TRBJ1-1 TRBV4-1 . once
TGTGCCAGCAGCAGAAAATCCTCTGGAAACACCATATATTTT CASSRKSSGNTIYF TRBJ1-3 TRBV6-5 . .
TGCAGCGCCTCTGGGAAATACCCAGACCCCGCAGATACGCAGTATTTT CSASGKYPDPADTQYF TRBJ2-3 TRBV29-1 . .
TGCAGCGTCGTGGACAGGCTAAATCAGCCCCAGCATTTT CSVVDRLNQPQHF TRBJ1-5 TRBV29-1 TRBD1 .
TGTGCCAGCGGTAGGGAGGGGACTGAAGCTTTCTTT CASGREGTEAFF TRBJ1-1 TRBV7-9 . .
TGTGCCAGCAGCGAGACGTTAGCGGGAGTTTCCTACAATGAGCAGTTCTTC CASSETLAGVSYNEQFF TRBJ2-1 TRBV9 TRBD2 medium-sized
TGCGCCAGCACCTCTAGCTACAATGAGCAGTTCTTC CASTSSYNEQFF TRBJ2-1 TRBV5-1 . few
TGTGCCAGCAGCCAAGGCTCTAGCGTCCAAGAGACCCAGTACTTC CASSQGSSVQETQYF TRBJ2-5 TRBV4-2 . few
TGCAGCGCAAGACAGGGTCCCGGGGAGCTGTTTTTT CSARQGPGELFF TRBJ2-2 TRBV29-1 TRBD1 .
TGTGCCAGCAGTGAAGGGGGGGGCAGGGCAATCTACGAGCAGTACTTC CASSEGGGRAIYEQYF TRBJ2-7 TRBV2 . once
TGTGCCAGCAGCTTGCAGGGTATCGGCGGGGAGCTGTTTTTT CASSLQGIGGELFF TRBJ2-2 TRBV5-6 . .
TGTGCCAGCACAGGGGGCGCATCCTATAATTCACCCCTCCACTTT CASTGGASYNSPLHF TRBJ1-6 TRBV7-9 TRBD1 .
TGTGCCAGCAGTTTATGGGGGACGGTTTCTAACTATGGCTACACCTTC CASSLWGTVSNYGYTF TRBJ1-2 TRBV27 . .